This T cell receptor beta chain stems from a study of metastatic and nonmetastatic thyroid tumors. Study-wide findings and caveats: For both blood and tumor, malignant thyroid tumors reportedly showed significantly higher TCR beta diversity than benign nodules did.

The table lists this clone with many counts. What it binds is not known. V lost 5 bases, J lost 2 bases, and 19 bases lay in between. The length of the CDR3 is 16 residues. Germline lookup yields CDR1 SGHAT and CDR2 FQNNGV. MiXCR was used by TCRdb to re-call the PCR reads. The sample comprises tens of thousands of clones, approximately 22% of which are singletons, and about 3.9% rests with the top ten. Each patient came to thyroid surgery without any prior treatment (of any kind). This sequence was found in a female donor with papillary thyroid cancer or a benign thyroid nodule (not recorded which). Some clones in this sample may be carry-over from other donors' samples. The V gene is TRBV11-2, the J gene TRBJ2-7; D remains unclear. The sample comprised blood. In DNA, the CDR3 is TGTGCCAGCAGCCCGCATCCCCCCGGCGAGCCCTACGAGCAGTACTTC. Its translation is CASSPHPPGEPYEQYF.